This T cell receptor (beta chain) comes out of a study of blood T cell repertoires in COVID-19 (dated by TCRdb to about 2020). With respect to the entire study: Samples covering the acute and convalescent phases of COVID-19 were provided by collaborators in the United States, Italy and Spain. The prospective study material was composed of cDNA or gDNA derived from T cells, B-cell-depleted T cells, or PBMCs. Subjects who had been exposed to COVID-19, were actively infected with it, or had recovered from it provided the deeply sampled blood TCRbeta repertoires that made up the dataset. The repertoires were made available in a free public database intended to serve as a resource for research on the immune response to SARS-CoV-2. Samples came from the ongoing ImmuneRACE study (first 160 participants) plus 1,254 subjects from 6 global collaborators. Sample metadata almost always included a de-identified subject ID, COVID-19 status, age in years and sex. Where available, HLA class I and class II types were obtained from metadata supplied by the sample provider rather than from assay-based typing.

In the case of this clone: Its binding antigen is unknown. No base-level quality is on record; no much larger clone is a single base apart.

The immunoSEQ Assay, a bias-controlled multiplex PCR, was used to amplify TCRbeta CDR3 regions from genomic DNA. Under the source paper's analysis protocol: Within the assay, amplification of reference gene primers was used to estimate how many nucleated cells each sample contained. To quantify the absolute abundance of each unique TCRbeta CDR3 rearrangement, sequence reads were collapsed and filtered. For each sample, productive Simpson clonality was calculated as the square root of Simpson's diversity index over productive rearrangements. This immuneACCESS table, as held by TCRdb, lists in-frame sequences with V and J called but not all clones. Of the missing ones, under half trace to an unresolved V gene in checked studies; the others have no known cause. The V and J calls and clone size are taken from that table; D and trimming were inferred from the DNA. The sample records 350,000 or so clones, about 90% of which are singletons. The ten biggest clones cover just over 1% of the sample.

The research as a whole found: The amount of clinical and demographic metadata varied by source and participant and was provided uncurated.

In the prospective study, participants were about 18 to 95 years old, resided in 20 to 30 geographic areas of the United States, and were enrolled through a virtual design. In the prospective study, cohorts were assigned on the basis of participant-reported clinical history obtained from a screening survey and a study questionnaire. Exposed participants had been in contact with someone with a PCR-confirmed or clinician-diagnosed COVID-19 case within 2 weeks of study entry. In the prospective study, mobile phlebotomists collected whole blood, serum and a nasopharyngeal or oropharyngeal swab from each participant. Participants in the prospective study had the option to provide additional blood draws and questionnaires over a roughly two-month period. Blood samples from the prospective study were shipped frozen or at room temperature prior to DNA extraction. The CDR3 runs 16 amino acids, cysteine and phenylalanine included. Only the CDR3 part of the read is kept: 48 bases, read in frame from the first base. V trim: 1 base; J trim: 3 bases; unmatched bases: 3. The germline V gene supplies CDR1 LGHNA and CDR2 YNFKEQ.

The receptor comes from a woman in her 30s who had been exposed to COVID-19. The chain is assembled from TRBV4-2 and TRBJ2-1; TRBD2 aligns with 10 central bases. Sequencing was carried out using PBMCs or T cells enriched from blood (not recorded which). The DNA is as follows: TGTGCCAGCAGCCAAGCCGGGACTAGCGACTACAATGAGCAGTTCTTC. Translation gives CASSQAGTSDYNEQFF.